These 15 T cell receptor beta chains were all obtained from the same sample, sequenced in a study of T cells after yellow fever vaccination (dated by TCRdb to between 2018 and 2020). Reading the label with the study, this specimen's treatment or condition is: live attenuated yellow fever vaccine strain. The library was built by means of 5' RACE. Sequenced on an Illumina HiSeq 2500. Starting from the raw public reads, TCRdb applied fastp trimming at Q25, assembled clones with MiXCR and retained in-frame beta chains. Entries are consolidated by CDR3 protein sequence, retaining the most common genes and DNA. Within this sample are 100,000 to 150,000 distinct CDR3 sequences, with approximately 7% of them counted one time only. Of the sample, just under 2.5% is held by the ten largest clones. The sample here was CD4+ T cells sorted from PBMCs, taken around 10 days after the first yellow fever vaccination. These TCRs come from a man aged 18 to 30 who received the YFV17D yellow fever vaccine.

The gene calls are TRBV7-2 and TRBJ1-2, with 10 bases that match TRBD1. The V gene's germline CDR1 is SGHTA and CDR2 FQGNSA. This CDR3 has 16 residues. The J segment lost 7 bases and the V segment lost 1 base, leaving 9 bases of the junction unmatched. CDR3 sequence (DNA): TGTGCCAGCAGCTTAGGCGCCGGGACAGGGGACGCTGGCTACACCTTC. Its protein product is CASSLGAGTGDAGYTF. The variable domain in full, with the rest retrieved from reference TRBV7-2 and TRBJ1-2, is GAGVSQSPSNKVTEKGKDVELRCDPISGHTALYWYRQSLGQGLEFLIYFQGNSAPDKSGLPSDRFSAERTGGSVSTLTIQRTQQEDSAVYLCASSLGAGTGDAGYTFGSGTRLTVV.

This clonotype was picked up a small number of times. The chain employs TRBV18 and TRBJ1-4, with D possibly matching TRBD1 (5 bases). The germline V gene encodes CDR1 KGHSH and CDR2 LQKENI. This CDR3 is built from 14 residues. V lost 3 bases and J lost 5, with 10 bases in between. CDR3 bases: TGTGCCAGCTCACCGGGGGTTGTGAATGAAAAACTGTTTTTT. Protein: CASSPGVVNEKLFF.

This clonotype occurred many times. This sequence joins TRBV7-9 and TRBJ1-2, with 9 bases identical to TRBD1. Germline V CDR1 and CDR2: SEHNR, FQNEAQ (reference sequence). CDR3 length equals 14 residues. The V and J ends lost 5 bases and 2 bases, in that order; junction bases with no gene match: 3. Written as DNA, the CDR3 is TGTGCCAGCAGCAGGACAGGGGCGAACTATGGCTACACCTTC. Translating gives CASSRTGANYGYTF.

At least ten counts were recorded for this clonotype. The CDR3 region is CASSPRLAGDQETQYF. DNA of the CDR3: TGTGCCAGCAGCCCGCGACTAGCGGGGGACCAAGAGACCCAGTACTTC. The genes are TRBV9 and TRBJ2-5; TRBD2 agrees at 12 bases. With V trimmed by 4 bases and J by 0 bases, 4 bases remained unmatched. The CDR3 runs to 16 residues. Germline V CDR1 and CDR2: SGDLS, YYNGEE.

This clonotype has ten or more counts. This chain connects TRBV5-1 to TRBJ2-5; 8 bases align to TRBD2. V trimming: 1 base; J trimming: 2 bases; junction bases outside the gene matches: 4. The CDR3 contains 15 residues. CDR1 SGHRS and CDR2 YFSETQ come from the germline V gene. CDR3 coding DNA: TGCGCCAGCAGCTTGCGTCCGGGGGGGCAAGAGACCCAGTACTTC. It encodes CASSLRPGGQETQYF.

This clonotype was detected many times. The rearrangement links TRBV20-1 to TRBJ1-2; 7 positions match TRBD1. This CDR3 has 14 amino acids. Germline loops: CDR1 DFQATT, CDR2 SNEGSKA (reference sequence). V was pared by 8 bases and J by 8 bases, with 17 bases of the junction left unmatched. The CDR3 DNA sequence: TGCAGTACCTGGAGGGGACAGAGAACCGGAGGCTACACCTTC. It codes for CSTWRGQRTGGYTF.

This clonotype was recorded at least ten times. The gene calls are TRBV5-1 and TRBJ2-2; 10 bases are a match to TRBD2. This CDR3 spans 16 amino acids. CDR1 and CDR2 (germline): SGHRS, YFSETQ. Trimming removed 4 bases from V and 0 bases from J; junction bases left unmatched: 3. The DNA of the CDR3 is TGCGCCAGCAGCGGACTAGCGGTATCGAACACCGGGGAGCTGTTTTTT. Its translation is CASSGLAVSNTGELFF.

At least ten counts were recorded for this clonotype. The gene calls are TRBV27 and TRBJ2-5; TRBD2 is a possible D gene (5 bases). V lost 9 bases and J lost 5, with 16 bases in between. The CDR3 extends over 13 amino acids. Germline CDR1 MNHEY, CDR2 SMNVEV (reference sequence). CDR3 loop: CASGSLAAETQYF. The CDR3 DNA follows: TGTGCCAGTGGGTCGCTAGCTGCCGAGACCCAGTACTTC.

In this sample, this clonotype turned up many times. The chain recombines TRBV7-9 with TRBJ1-2, with D possibly being TRBD1 (6 bases). Between the trimmed V and J ends, which lost 1 base and 4 bases, there was a span of 13 bases. This CDR3 contains 15 residues. The germline V gene encodes CDR1 SEHNR and CDR2 FQNEAQ (reference sequence). The CDR3 nucleotides are TGTGCCAGCAGCTTAGGACTGGACAGCCTCTATGGCTACACCTTC. The encoded protein is CASSLGLDSLYGYTF.

This clonotype occurred many times. The V gene is TRBV6-2 or TRBV6-3, the J gene TRBJ1-2, with unresolved D. Germline assignment: CDR1 MNHEY and CDR2 SVGEGT. The CDR3 runs to 12 residues. V was pared by 0 bases and J by 8 bases, with 7 bases between. The CDR3 is CASSYSGGGYTF. CDR3 nucleotides: TGTGCCAGCAGTTACTCGGGCGGCGGCTACACCTTC.

This clonotype occurred many times. The rearrangement uses TRBV11-2 and TRBJ2-3, with 8 bases lining up with TRBD2. The ends lost 6 bases at V and 0 bases at J; junction bases unmatched: 5. Germline assignment: CDR1 SGHAT and CDR2 FQNNGV. This CDR3 region has 15 residues. In nucleotides, the CDR3 is TGTGCCAGCAGGCCTAGCGGGCTGAGCACAGATACGCAGTATTTT. It yields the protein CASRPSGLSTDTQYF.

This clonotype was picked up many times. The chain couples TRBV20-1 to TRBJ2-3, with D maybe TRBD1 (6 bases). From germline, CDR1 is DFQATT and CDR2 SNEGSKA (reference sequence). With 7 bases removed from V and 4 bases from J, the gap between germline ends came to 21 bases. This CDR3 comprises 15 residues. CDR3 DNA sequence: TGCAGTGGAGATGCAGCCCCACAGGGCGCAGATACGCAGTATTTT. It specifies CSGDAAPQGADTQYF.

The table lists this clonotype with many counts. The chain links TRBV2 to TRBJ1-4, with a weak D call TRBD1 (6 bases). The germline V gene has CDR1 SNHLY and CDR2 FYNNEI. Trimming took 7 bases from V and 1 from J, leaving 10 bases between them. CDR3 length: 14 residues. DNA for the CDR3: TGTGCCAGCAAAGAGGGACAAACTAATGAAAAACTGTTTTTT. Translating gives CASKEGQTNEKLFF.

There are many counts of this clonotype. This chain connects TRBV4-1 to TRBJ2-3; perhaps TRBD1 as D (6 bases). The CDR3 spans 16 residues. The germline V and J ends were trimmed by 4 bases and 1 base, with 15 bases remaining between them. The germline V gene encodes CDR1 MGHRA and CDR2 YSYEKL. The DNA of the CDR3 is TGCGCCAGCAGCCTGCATCAGGGGCCTGGCACAGATACGCAGTATTTT. Protein sequence: CASSLHQGPGTDTQYF.

In its sample, this clonotype was seen many times. The chain recombines TRBV2 with TRBJ2-7; possibly TRBD1 for D (5 bases). The V gene's germline CDR1 is SNHLY and CDR2 FYNNEI. V was trimmed by 2 bases and J by 2 bases, leaving 10 bases between them. The CDR3 length is 14 residues. The CDR3 region is CASSEQGRTYEQYV. The DNA of the CDR3 is TGTGCCAGCAGTGAACAGGGCCGAACCTACGAGCAGTACGTC.